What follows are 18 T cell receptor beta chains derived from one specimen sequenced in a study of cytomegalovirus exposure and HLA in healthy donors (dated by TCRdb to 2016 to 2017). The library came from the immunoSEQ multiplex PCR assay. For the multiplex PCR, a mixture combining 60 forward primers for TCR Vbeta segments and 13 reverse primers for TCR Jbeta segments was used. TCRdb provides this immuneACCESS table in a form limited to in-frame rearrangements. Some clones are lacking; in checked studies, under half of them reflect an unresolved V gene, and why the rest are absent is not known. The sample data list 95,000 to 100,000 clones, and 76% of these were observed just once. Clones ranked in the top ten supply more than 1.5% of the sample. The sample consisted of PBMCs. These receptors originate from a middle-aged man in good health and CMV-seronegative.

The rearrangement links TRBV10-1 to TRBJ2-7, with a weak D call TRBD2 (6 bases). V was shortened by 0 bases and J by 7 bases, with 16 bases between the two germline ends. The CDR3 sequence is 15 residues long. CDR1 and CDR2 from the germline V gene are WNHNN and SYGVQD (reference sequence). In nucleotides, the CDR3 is TGCGCCAGCAGTGAGTCCGGGTCGGGAGCTCGGGAGCAGTACTTC. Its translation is CASSESGSGAREQYF.

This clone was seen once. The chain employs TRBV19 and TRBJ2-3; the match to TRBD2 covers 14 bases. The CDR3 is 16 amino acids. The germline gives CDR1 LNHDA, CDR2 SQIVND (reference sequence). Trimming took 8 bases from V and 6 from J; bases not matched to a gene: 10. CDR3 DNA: TGTGCCAGTGGGGGACTAGCGGGAGTGGGAGAGGATACGCAGTATTTT. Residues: CASGGLAGVGEDTQYF. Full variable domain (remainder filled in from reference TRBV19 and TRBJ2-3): DGGITQSPKYLFRKEGQNVTLSCEQNLNHDAMYWYRQDPGQGLRLIYYSQIVNDFQKGDIAEGYSVSREKKESFPLTVTSAQKNPTAFYLCASGGLAGVGEDTQYFGPGTRLTVL.

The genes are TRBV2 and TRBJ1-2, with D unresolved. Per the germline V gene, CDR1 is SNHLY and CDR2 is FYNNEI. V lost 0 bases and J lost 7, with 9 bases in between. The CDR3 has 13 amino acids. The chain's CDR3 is CASSEAYGGGYTF. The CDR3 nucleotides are TGTGCCAGCAGTGAAGCGTATGGAGGTGGCTACACCTTC.

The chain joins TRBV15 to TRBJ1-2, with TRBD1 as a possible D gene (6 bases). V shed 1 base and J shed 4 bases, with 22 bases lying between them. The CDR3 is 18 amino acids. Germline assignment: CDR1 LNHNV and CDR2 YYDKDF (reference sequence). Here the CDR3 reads CATSRGLGGAEVSYGYTF. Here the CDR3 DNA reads TGTGCCACCAGCAGAGGCCTAGGGGGGGCCGAAGTCAGCTATGGCTACACCTTC.

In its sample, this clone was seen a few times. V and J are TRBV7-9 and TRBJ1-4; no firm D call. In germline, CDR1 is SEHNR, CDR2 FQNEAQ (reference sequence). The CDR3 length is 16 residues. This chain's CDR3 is CSTSLGVSATNEKLFF. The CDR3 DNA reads TGTTCCACCAGCCTAGGCGTGAGTGCAACTAATGAAAAACTGTTTTTT.

The CDR3 DNA reads as TGTGCCAGCAGCCTTATGGGGGGGCGTGAAGGGCAGCCCCAGCATTTT. Translation: CASSLMGGREGQPQHF. The rearrangement joins TRBV7-8 to TRBJ1-5, with D perhaps matching TRBD1 (6 bases). Trimming took off 5 bases at V and 7 bases at J, with 21 bases between the two ends. This CDR3 is built from 16 residues. Germline values: CDR1 SGHVS, CDR2 FQNEAQ.

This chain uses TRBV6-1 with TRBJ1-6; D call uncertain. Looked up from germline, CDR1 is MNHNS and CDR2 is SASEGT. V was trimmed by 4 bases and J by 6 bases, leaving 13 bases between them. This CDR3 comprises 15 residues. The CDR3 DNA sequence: TGTGCCAGCAGTGTAGCGGACGGGGTTAATTCACCCCTCCACTTT. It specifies CASSVADGVNSPLHF.

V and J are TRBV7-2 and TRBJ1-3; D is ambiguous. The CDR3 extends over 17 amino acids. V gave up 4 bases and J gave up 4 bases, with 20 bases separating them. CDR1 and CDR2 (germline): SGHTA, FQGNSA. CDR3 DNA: TGTGCCAGCAGCTCCTTTCCCCGCGGTACTCTCGGAAACACCATATATTTT. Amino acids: CASSSFPRGTLGNTIYF.

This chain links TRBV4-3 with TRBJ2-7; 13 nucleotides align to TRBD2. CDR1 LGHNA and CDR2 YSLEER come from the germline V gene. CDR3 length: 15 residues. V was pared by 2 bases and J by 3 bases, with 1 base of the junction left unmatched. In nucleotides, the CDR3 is TGCGCCAGCAGCCAATGGACTAGCGGGAGCTACGAGCAGTACTTC. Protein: CASSQWTSGSYEQYF.

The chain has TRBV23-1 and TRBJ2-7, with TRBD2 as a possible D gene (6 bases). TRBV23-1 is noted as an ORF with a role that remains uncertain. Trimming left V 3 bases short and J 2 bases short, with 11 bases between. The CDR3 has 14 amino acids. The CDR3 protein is CASSQGRRAYEQYF. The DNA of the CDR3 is TGCGCCAGCAGTCAGGGCCGGAGGGCCTACGAGCAGTACTTC.

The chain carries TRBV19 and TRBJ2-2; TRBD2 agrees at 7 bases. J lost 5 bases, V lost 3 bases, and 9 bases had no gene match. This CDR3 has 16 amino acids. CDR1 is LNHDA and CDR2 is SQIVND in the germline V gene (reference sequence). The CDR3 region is CASSIRVAGGTGELFF. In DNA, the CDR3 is TGTGCCAGTAGTATTAGGGTAGCGGGTGGTACCGGGGAGCTGTTTTTT.

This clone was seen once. CDR3 amino acids: CASGTGLETQYF. The CDR3 coding sequence is TGTGCCAGCGGGACAGGGCTAGAGACCCAGTACTTC. The chain carries TRBV7-9 and TRBJ2-5; 9 bases map to TRBD1. This CDR3 region has 12 residues. The trim removed 8 bases at V and 4 bases at J, leaving 2 bases unmatched. The V gene's germline CDR1 is SEHNR and CDR2 FQNEAQ (reference sequence).

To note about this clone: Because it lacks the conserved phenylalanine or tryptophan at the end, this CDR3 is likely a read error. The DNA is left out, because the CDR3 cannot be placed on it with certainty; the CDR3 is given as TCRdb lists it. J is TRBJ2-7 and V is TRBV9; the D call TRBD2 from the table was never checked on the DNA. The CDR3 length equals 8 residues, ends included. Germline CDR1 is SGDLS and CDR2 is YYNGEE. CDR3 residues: CASSGDQL.

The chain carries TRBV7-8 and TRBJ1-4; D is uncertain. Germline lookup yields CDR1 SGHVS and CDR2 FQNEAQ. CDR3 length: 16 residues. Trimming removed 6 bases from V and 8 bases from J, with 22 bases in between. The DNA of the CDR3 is TGTGCCAGCAGTCTAAGACCAGTAACGGGTCGAGAAAAACTGTTTTTT. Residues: CASSLRPVTGREKLFF. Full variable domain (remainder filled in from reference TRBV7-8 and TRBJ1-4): GAGVSQSPRYKVAKRGQDVALRCDPISGHVSLFWYQQALGQGPEFLTYFQNEAQLDKSGLPSDRFFAERPEGSVSTLKIQRTQQEDSAVYLCASSLRPVTGREKLFFGSGTQLSVL.

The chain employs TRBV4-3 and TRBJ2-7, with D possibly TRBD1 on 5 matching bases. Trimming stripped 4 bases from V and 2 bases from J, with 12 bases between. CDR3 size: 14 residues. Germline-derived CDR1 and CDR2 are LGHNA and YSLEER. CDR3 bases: TGCGCCAGCAGCCTTTACCAGGGAACCTACGAGCAGTACTTC. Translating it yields CASSLYQGTYEQYF.

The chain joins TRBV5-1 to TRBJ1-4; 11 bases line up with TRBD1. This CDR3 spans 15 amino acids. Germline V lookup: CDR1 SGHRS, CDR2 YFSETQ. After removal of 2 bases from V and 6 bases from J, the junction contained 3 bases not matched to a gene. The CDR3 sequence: CASSLQGQGDEKLFF. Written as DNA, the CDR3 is TGCGCCAGCAGCTTACAGGGACAGGGGGATGAAAAACTGTTTTTT.

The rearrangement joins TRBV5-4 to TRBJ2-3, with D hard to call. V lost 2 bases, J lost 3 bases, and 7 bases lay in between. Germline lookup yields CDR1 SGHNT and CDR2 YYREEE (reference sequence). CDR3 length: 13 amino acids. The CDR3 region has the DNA TGTGCCAGCAGCTTTGGAGCGACAGATACGCAGTATTTT. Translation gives CASSFGATDTQYF. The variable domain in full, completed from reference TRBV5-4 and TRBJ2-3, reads ETGVTQSPTHLIKTRGQQVTLRCSSQSGHNTVSWYQQALGQGPQFIFQYYREEENGRGNFPPRFSGLQFPNYSSELNVNALELDDSALYLCASSFGATDTQYFGPGTRLTVL.

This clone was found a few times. CDR3 region: CASSLLAGANTGELFF. CDR3 nucleotide sequence: TGTGCCAGCAGCTTACTAGCGGGGGCCAACACCGGGGAGCTGTTTTTT. This chain uses TRBV2 with TRBJ2-2; 11 bases agree with TRBD2. CDR1 and CDR2 (germline): SNHLY, FYNNEI. The V segment lost 6 bases and the J segment 2 bases; nucleotides outside the gene matches: 5. The CDR3 covers 16 residues.